This T cell receptor (beta chain) derives from a study of T cells in narcolepsy. The wider study: Healthy controls were enrolled alongside patients with narcolepsy type 1 or type 2.

This CDR3 region has 16 residues. Germline assignment: CDR1 SGHNT and CDR2 YENEEA. V was clipped by 0 bases and J by 6 bases, with 14 bases between them. In regard to this clone: The target antigen is unknown.

General study results and limits: Autoreactive HCRT-specific and TRIB2-specific clonotypes were marked in same-patient CSF-versus-blood CD4+ comparisons. In some patient and control memory CD4+ samples, autoreactive clones were absent. Reportedly, autoreactive clonotypes were serially detected in patients' blood but not controls'.

Only in-frame clones appear in the TCRdb table, and some are missing; sequencing was by immunoSEQ multiplex PCR. The sample has around 30,000 clones, over 80% seen once. V and J are TRBV11-3 and TRBJ1-4; possible D gene TRBD1, 5 bases. Sequencing was performed on CD45RA- memory CD4+ T cells from PBMCs. This clonotype originated in a human donor with narcolepsy. In DNA form, the CDR3 reads TGTGCCAGCAGCTTAGAGCTGGTCCCCAGGGATGAAAAACTGTTTTTT. Protein sequence: CASSLELVPRDEKLFF.